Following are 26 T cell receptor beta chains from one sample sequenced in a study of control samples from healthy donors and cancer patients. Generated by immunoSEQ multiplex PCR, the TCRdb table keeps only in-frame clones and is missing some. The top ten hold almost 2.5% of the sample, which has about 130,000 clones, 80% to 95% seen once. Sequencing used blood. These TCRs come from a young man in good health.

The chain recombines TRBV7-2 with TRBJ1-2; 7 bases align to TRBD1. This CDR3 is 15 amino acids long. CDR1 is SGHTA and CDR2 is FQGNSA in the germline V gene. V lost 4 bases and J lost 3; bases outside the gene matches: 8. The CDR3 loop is CASSSLEGAYYGYTF. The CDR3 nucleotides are TGTGCCAGCAGCTCCCTTGAGGGGGCGTACTATGGCTACACCTTC.

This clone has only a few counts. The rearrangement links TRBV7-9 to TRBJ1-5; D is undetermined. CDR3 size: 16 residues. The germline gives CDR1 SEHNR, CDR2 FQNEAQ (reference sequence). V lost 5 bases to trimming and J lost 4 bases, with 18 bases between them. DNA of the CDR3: TGTGCCAGCAGCCCCAAGGGCCAGGCTCTAAATCAGCCCCAGCATTTT. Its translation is CASSPKGQALNQPQHF. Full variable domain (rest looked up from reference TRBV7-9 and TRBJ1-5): DTGVSQNPRHKITKRGQNVTFRCDPISEHNRLYWYRQTLGQGPEFLTYFQNEAQLEKSRLLSDRFSAERPKGSFSTLEIQRTEQGDSAMYLCASSPKGQALNQPQHFGDGTRLSIL.

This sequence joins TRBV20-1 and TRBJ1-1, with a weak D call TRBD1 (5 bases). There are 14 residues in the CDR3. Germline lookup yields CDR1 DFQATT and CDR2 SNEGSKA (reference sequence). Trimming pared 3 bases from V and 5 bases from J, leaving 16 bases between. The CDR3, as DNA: TGCAGTGCTAGTTATATTGGGGGGGGGACTGAAGCTTTCTTT. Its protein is CSASYIGGGTEAFF.

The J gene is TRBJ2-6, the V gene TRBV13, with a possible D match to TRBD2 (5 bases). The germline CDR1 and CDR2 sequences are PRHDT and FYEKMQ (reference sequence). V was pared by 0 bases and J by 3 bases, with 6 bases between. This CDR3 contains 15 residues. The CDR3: CASSLGRGGANVLTF. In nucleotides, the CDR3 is TGTGCCAGCAGCTTAGGCCGGGGTGGGGCCAACGTCCTGACTTTC.

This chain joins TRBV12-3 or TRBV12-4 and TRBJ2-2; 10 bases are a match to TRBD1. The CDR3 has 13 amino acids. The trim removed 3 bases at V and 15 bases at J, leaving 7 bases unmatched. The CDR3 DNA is TGTGCCAGCAGTTTTGCGGGACAGGGGTGGTTGTTTTTT. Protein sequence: CASSFAGQGWLFF.

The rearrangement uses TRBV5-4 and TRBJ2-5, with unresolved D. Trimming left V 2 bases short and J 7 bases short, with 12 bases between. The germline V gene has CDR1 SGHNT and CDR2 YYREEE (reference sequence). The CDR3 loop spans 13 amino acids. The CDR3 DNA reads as TGTGCCAGCAGCTTAGGCAGCGACGGGACCCAGTACTTC. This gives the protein CASSLGSDGTQYF.

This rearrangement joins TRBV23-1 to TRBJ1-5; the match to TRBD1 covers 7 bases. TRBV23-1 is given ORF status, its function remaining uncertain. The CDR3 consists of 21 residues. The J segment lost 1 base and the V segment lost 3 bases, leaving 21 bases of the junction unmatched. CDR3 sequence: CASSHPLISPPDRVSNQPQHF. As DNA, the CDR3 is TGCGCCAGCAGTCACCCACTTATCTCCCCCCCCGACAGGGTCAGCAATCAGCCCCAGCATTTT.

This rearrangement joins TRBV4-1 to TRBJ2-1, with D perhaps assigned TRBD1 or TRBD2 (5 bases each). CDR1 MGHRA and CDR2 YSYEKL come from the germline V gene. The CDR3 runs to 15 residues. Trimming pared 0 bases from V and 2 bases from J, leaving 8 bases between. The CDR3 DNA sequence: TGCGCCAGCAGCCAAGATCCGGGGCCCTACAATGAGCAGTTCTTC. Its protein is CASSQDPGPYNEQFF.

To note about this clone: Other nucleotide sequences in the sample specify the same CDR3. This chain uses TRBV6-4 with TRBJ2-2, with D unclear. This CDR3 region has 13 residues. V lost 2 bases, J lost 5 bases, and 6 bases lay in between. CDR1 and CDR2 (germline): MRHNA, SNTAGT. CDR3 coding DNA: TGTGCCAGCAGTGACAGAGATACCGGGGAGCTGTTTTTT. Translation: CASSDRDTGELFF.

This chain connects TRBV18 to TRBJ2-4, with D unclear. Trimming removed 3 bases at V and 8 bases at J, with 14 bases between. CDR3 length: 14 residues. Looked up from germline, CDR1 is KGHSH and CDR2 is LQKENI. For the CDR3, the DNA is TGTGCCAGCTCACCTTTAAGGGCGTCGGACATTCAGTACTTC. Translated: CASSPLRASDIQYF.

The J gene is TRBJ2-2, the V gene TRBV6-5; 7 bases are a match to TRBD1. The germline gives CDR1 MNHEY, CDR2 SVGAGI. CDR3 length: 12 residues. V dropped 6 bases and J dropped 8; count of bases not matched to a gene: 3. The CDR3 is CASSEGAGELFF. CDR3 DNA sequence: TGTGCCAGCAGCGAGGGGGCAGGGGAGCTGTTTTTT.

CDR3 sequence reads: CASSQDIVANTEAFF. CDR3 DNA: TGCGCCAGCAGCCAAGATATAGTGGCGAACACTGAAGCTTTCTTT. The chain uses TRBV4-3 and TRBJ1-1; D unclear. Germline-derived CDR1 and CDR2 are LGHNA and YSLEER. V was trimmed by 0 bases and J by 1 base, leaving 9 bases between them. The CDR3 covers 15 residues.

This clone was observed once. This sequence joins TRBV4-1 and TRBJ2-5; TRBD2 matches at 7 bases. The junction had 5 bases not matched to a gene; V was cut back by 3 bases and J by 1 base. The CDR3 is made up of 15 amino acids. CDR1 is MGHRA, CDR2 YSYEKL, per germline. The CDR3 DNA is TGCGCCAGCAGCCACCCGGGACTATCCCAAGAGACCCAGTACTTC. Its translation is CASSHPGLSQETQYF.

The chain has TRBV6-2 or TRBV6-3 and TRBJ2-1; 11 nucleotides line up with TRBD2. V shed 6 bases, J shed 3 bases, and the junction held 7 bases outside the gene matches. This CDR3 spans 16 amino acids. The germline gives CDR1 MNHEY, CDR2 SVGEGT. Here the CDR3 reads CASSQLLAGVYNEQFF. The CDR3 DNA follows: TGTGCCAGCAGCCAACTACTAGCGGGAGTCTACAATGAGCAGTTCTTC.

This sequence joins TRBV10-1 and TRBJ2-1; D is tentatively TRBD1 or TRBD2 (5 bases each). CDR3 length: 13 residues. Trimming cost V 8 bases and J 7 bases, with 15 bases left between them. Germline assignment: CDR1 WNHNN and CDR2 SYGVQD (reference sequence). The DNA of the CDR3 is TGCGCCAGCGCTCCGGGGAAGGGGAATGAGCAGTTCTTC. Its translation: CASAPGKGNEQFF.

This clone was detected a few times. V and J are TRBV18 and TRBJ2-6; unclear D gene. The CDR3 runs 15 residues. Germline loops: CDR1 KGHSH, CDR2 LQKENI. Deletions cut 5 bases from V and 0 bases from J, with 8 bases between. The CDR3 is CASSTTTSGANVLTF. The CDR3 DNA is TGTGCCAGCTCAACTACAACCTCTGGGGCCAACGTCCTGACTTTC.

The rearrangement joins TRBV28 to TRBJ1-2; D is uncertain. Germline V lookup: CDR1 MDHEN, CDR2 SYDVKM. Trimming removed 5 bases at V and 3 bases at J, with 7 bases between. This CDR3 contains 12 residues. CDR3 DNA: TGTGCCAGCAGTCCAGACCACTATGGCTACACCTTC. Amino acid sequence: CASSPDHYGYTF.

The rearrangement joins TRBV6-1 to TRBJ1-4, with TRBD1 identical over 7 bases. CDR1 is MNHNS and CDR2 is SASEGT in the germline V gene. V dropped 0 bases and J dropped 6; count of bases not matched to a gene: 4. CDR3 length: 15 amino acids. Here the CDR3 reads CASSEATGPYEKLFF. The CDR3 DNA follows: TGTGCCAGCAGTGAAGCGACAGGGCCTTATGAAAAACTGTTTTTT.

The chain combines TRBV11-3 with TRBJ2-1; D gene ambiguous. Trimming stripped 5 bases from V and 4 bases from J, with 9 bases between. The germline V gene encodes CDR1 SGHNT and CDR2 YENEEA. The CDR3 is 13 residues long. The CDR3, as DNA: TGTGCCAGCAGCCTCGAAGCTTACAATGAGCAGTTCTTC. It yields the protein CASSLEAYNEQFF.

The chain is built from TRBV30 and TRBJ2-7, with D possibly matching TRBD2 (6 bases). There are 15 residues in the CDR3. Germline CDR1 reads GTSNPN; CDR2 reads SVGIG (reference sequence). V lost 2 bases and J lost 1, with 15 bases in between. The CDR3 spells CAWSTPGRISYEQYF. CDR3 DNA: TGTGCCTGGAGTACACCAGGGAGGATATCCTACGAGCAGTACTTC.

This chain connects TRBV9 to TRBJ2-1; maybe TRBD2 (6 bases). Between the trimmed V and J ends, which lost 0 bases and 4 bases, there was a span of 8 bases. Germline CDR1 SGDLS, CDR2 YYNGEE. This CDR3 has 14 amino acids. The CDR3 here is CASSVDAGYNEQFF. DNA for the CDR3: TGTGCCAGCAGCGTAGACGCGGGATACAATGAGCAGTTCTTC.

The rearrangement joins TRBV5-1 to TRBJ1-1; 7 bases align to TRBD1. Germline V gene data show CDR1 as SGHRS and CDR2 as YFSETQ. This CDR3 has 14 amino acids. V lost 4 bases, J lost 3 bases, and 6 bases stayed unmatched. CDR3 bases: TGCGCCAGCAGCCCCGGACAGGCCGACACTGAAGCTTTCTTT. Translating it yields CASSPGQADTEAFF.

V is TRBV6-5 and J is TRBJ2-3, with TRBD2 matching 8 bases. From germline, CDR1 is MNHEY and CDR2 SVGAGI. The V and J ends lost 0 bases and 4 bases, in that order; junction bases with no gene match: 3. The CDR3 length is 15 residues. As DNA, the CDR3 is TGTGCCAGCAGTTACTCGACGGGGGGGCCAGATACGCAGTATTTT. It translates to CASSYSTGGPDTQYF.

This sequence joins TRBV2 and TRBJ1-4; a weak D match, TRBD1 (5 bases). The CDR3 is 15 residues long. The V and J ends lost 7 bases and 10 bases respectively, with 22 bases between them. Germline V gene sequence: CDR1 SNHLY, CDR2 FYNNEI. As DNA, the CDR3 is TGTGCCAGCATCGGGGCCGAGGGAGCCCAGGGAAAACTGTTTTTT. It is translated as CASIGAEGAQGKLFF. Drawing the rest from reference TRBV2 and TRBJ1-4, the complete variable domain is EPEVTQTPSHQVTQMGQEVILRCVPISNHLYFYWYRQILGQKVEFLVSFYNNEISEKSEIFDDQFSVERPDGSNFTLKIRSTKLEDSAMYFCASIGAEGAQGKLFFGSGTQLSVL.

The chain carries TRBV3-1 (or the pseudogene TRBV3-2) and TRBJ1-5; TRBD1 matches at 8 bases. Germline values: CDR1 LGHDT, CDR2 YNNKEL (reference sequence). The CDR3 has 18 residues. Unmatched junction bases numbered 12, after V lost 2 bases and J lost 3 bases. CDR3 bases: TGTGCCAGCAGCCAATCCATCCAGGGGGCTTCCACCAATCAGCCCCAGCATTTT. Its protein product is CASSQSIQGASTNQPQHF.

The CDR3 here is CASSYQLGLAGGIEQFF. CDR3 bases: TGTGCCAGCAGTTACCAACTTGGACTAGCGGGAGGAATTGAGCAGTTCTTC. This chain connects TRBV6-2 or TRBV6-3 to TRBJ2-1; 14 nucleotides align to TRBD2. Germline CDR1 is MNHEY and CDR2 is SVGEGT. Trimming removed 2 bases from V and 9 bases from J; junction bases left unmatched: 9. The CDR3 length is 17 residues.